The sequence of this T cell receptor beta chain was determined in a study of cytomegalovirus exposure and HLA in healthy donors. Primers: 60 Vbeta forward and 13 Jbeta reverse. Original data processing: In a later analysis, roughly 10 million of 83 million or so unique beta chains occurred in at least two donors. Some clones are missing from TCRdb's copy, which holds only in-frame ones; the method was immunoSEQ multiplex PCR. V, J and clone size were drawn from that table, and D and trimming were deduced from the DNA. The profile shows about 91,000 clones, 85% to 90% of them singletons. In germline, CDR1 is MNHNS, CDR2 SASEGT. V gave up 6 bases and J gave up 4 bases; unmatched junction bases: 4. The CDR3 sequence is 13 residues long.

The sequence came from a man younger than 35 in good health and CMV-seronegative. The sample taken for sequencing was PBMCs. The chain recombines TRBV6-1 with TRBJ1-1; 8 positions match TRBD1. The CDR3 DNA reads TGTGCCAGCAGGGACAGGGCAGTCACTGAAGCTTTCTTT. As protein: CASRDRAVTEAFF.